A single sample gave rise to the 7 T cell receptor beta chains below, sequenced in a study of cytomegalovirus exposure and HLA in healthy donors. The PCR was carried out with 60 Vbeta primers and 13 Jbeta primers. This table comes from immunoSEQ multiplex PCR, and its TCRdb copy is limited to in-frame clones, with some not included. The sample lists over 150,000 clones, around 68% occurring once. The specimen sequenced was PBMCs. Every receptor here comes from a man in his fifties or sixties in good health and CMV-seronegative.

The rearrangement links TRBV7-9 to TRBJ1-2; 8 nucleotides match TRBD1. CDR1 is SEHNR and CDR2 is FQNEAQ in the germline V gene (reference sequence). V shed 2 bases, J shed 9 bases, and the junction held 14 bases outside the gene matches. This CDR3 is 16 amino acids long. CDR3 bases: TGTGCCAGCAGCTTAACGGCTCGACAGGGGCAAAGTAGCTACACCTTC. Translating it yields CASSLTARQGQSSYTF.

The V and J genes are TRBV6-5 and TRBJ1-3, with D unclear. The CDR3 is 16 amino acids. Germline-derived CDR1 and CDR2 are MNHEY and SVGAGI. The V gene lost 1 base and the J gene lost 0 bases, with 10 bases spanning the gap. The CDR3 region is CASSYLWEFSGNTIYF. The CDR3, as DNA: TGTGCCAGCAGTTACTTATGGGAGTTCTCTGGAAACACCATATATTTT.

The DNA for the CDR3 is TGTGCCAGCAGTCCCGGACAGGTTTCAGGGGAGCTGTTTTTT. The encoded protein is CASSPGQVSGELFF. The V call is TRBV27, the J call TRBJ2-2; TRBD1 matches at 7 bases. The V and J ends lost 5 bases and 8 bases, in that order; junction bases with no gene match: 8. The CDR3 length is 14 residues. Germline V gene sequence: CDR1 MNHEY, CDR2 SMNVEV (reference sequence).

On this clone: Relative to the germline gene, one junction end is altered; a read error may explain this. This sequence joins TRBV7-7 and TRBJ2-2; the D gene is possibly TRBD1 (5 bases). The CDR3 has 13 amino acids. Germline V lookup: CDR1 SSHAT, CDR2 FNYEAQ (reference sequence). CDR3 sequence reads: CASSLVRGGELFF. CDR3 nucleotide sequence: TGTGCTAGCAGCTTAGTAAGGGGCGGGGAGCTGTTTTTT.

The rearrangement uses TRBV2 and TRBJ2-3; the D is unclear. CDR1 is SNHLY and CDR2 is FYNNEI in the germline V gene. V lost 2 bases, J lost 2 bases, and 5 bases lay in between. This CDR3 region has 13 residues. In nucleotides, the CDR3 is TGTGCCAGCAGTGAACAGAACACAGATACGCAGTATTTT. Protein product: CASSEQNTDTQYF. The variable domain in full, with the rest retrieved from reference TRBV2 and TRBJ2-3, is EPEVTQTPSHQVTQMGQEVILRCVPISNHLYFYWYRQILGQKVEFLVSFYNNEISEKSEIFDDQFSVERPDGSNFTLKIRSTKLEDSAMYFCASSEQNTDTQYFGPGTRLTVL.

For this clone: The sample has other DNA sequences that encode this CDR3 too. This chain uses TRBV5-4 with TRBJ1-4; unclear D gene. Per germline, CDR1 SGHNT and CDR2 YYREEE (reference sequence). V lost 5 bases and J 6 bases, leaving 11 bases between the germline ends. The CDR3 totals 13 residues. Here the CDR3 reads CASSLIHDEKLFF. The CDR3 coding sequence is TGTGCCAGCAGTTTGATACACGATGAAAAACTGTTTTTT.

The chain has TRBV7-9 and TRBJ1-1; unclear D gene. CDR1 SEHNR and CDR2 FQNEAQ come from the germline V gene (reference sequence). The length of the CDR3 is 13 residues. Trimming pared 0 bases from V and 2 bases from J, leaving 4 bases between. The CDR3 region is CASSLATNTEAFF. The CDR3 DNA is TGTGCCAGCAGCTTAGCCACTAACACTGAAGCTTTCTTT.